The next 19 T cell receptor beta chains were all read from a single sample in a study of OX40 agonist ivuxolimab in advanced cancers. Library preparation employed the immunoSEQ multiplex PCR assay. TCRdb stores this immuneACCESS table with in-frame sequences only. Part of the clones is absent; in the studies checked, under half of the shortfall reflects unresolved V genes, and no reason is known for the rest. The sample includes about 35,000 clones, with 80% to 85% observed a single time. The ten largest make up around 22% of the sample. Source: CD4+ or CD8+ T cells sorted from blood, taken in a trial of the OX40 agonist ivuxolimab. These receptors were collected from an adult with an advanced solid tumor such as melanoma, head and neck, liver or kidney cancer.

The chain is built from TRBV14 and TRBJ2-7, with D hard to call. CDR1 is SGHDN, CDR2 FVKESK, per germline. The length of the CDR3 is 14 residues. The V gene lost 0 bases and the J gene lost 6 bases, with 12 bases spanning the gap. The CDR3 DNA reads TGTGCCAGCAGCCAAGATTGGCCCTTAGCCGAGCAGTACTTC. Translated, it gives CASSQDWPLAEQYF.

J is TRBJ2-1 and V is TRBV5-5, with a tentative D call TRBD1 (6 bases). This CDR3 comprises 15 residues. The germline V gene has CDR1 SGHKS and CDR2 YYEKEE (reference sequence). Trimming stripped 0 bases from V and 6 bases from J, with 13 bases between. The CDR3 protein is CASSLGQGSGNEQFF. CDR3 sequence (DNA): TGTGCCAGCAGCTTGGGGCAGGGGTCCGGCAATGAGCAGTTCTTC.

The genes are TRBV4-1 and TRBJ1-6; no clear D gene. Germline V gene lookup returns CDR1 MGHRA and CDR2 YSYEKL. Trimming left V 2 bases short and J 5 bases short, with 13 bases between. This CDR3 is 16 amino acids long. CDR3 residues: CASSQWAATHNSPLHF. The CDR3 DNA sequence: TGCGCCAGCAGCCAATGGGCCGCGACTCATAATTCACCCCTCCACTTT.

About this clone: Compared with germline, one end of the junction differs, possibly owing to a read error. The chain combines TRBV2 with TRBJ2-1; TRBD2 agrees at 10 bases. This CDR3 region has 16 residues. CDR1 and CDR2 from the germline V gene are SNHLY and FYNNEI. The CDR3 here is CASSPFLAGEGYEQLF. The CDR3 nucleotides are TGTGCCAGCAGTCCCTTTCTAGCGGGAGAGGGGTATGAGCAGCTCTTC.

Note on this clone: Within the sample, other DNA sequences also encode this same CDR3. This chain uses TRBV28 with TRBJ1-3; D is ambiguous. Germline CDR1 MDHEN, CDR2 SYDVKM. Trimming removed 5 bases at V and 4 bases at J, with 9 bases between. CDR3 length: 13 residues. This chain's CDR3 is CASSLLQGNTIYF. CDR3 nucleotides: TGTGCCAGCAGTCTGTTACAGGGAAACACCATATATTTT.

By frequency in the sample, this clone is large. An end of the junction does not agree with germline; a read error may underlie this. This sequence joins TRBV30 and TRBJ2-2, with a possible D match to TRBD1 (6 bases). This CDR3 is 13 amino acids long. CDR1 is GTSNPN, CDR2 SVGIG, per germline (reference sequence). CDR3 in amino acids: CARHQGYPGELFF. DNA for the CDR3: TGCGCCCGACATCAGGGGTACCCCGGGGAGCTGTTTTTT.

This chain joins TRBV19 and TRBJ1-1; D is uncertain. The length of the CDR3 is 13 residues. Trimming cost V 7 bases and J 0 bases, with 9 bases left between them. Germline lookup yields CDR1 LNHDA and CDR2 SQIVND (reference sequence). The CDR3 loop reads CASTSGVNTEAFF. The CDR3 nucleotides read TGTGCCAGTACCTCCGGGGTGAACACTGAAGCTTTCTTT. The full variable domain, with the rest looked up from reference TRBV19 and TRBJ1-1, is DGGITQSPKYLFRKEGQNVTLSCEQNLNHDAMYWYRQDPGQGLRLIYYSQIVNDFQKGDIAEGYSVSREKKESFPLTVTSAQKNPTAFYLCASTSGVNTEAFFGQGTRLTVV.

The chain links TRBV11-1 to TRBJ2-7; D possibly corresponds to TRBD1 (6 bases). V lost 1 base and J 3 bases, leaving 10 bases between the germline ends. Germline V gives CDR1 SGHAT, CDR2 FQDESV (reference sequence). The CDR3 has 14 amino acids. This CDR3 reads CASSLEDSRYEQYF. The CDR3 DNA reads TGTGCCAGCAGCTTAGAGGACAGCCGCTACGAGCAGTACTTC.

The rearrangement uses TRBV5-1 and TRBJ1-4; D is unresolved. There are 15 residues in the CDR3. Germline values: CDR1 SGHRS, CDR2 YFSETQ. V was cut by 4 bases and J by 8 bases, with 18 bases left in between. The CDR3 is CASSPWPPGGEKLFF. The CDR3 DNA follows: TGCGCCAGCAGCCCCTGGCCCCCCGGCGGGGAAAAACTGTTTTTT.

The rearrangement joins TRBV30 to TRBJ1-6, with D perhaps TRBD1 (5 bases). The germline V and J ends were trimmed by 0 bases and 0 bases, with 12 bases remaining between them. The CDR3 length is 17 residues. Germline assignment: CDR1 GTSNPN and CDR2 SVGIG (reference sequence). CDR3 nucleotide sequence: TGTGCCTGGAGTGTACGGGACCCGGGCTCCTATAATTCACCCCTCCACTTT. Amino acids: CAWSVRDPGSYNSPLHF.

J is TRBJ2-7 and V is TRBV27; no clear D gene. The V gene's germline CDR1 is MNHEY and CDR2 SMNVEV (reference sequence). This CDR3 has 15 residues. V lost 2 bases and J 6 bases, leaving 17 bases between the germline ends. CDR3 residues: CASSLGPVFMGEQYF. The CDR3 coding sequence is TGTGCCAGCAGTTTAGGCCCGGTCTTCATGGGCGAGCAGTACTTC.

This chain links TRBV28 with TRBJ2-7; TRBD1 matches at 10 bases. Germline V CDR1 and CDR2: MDHEN, SYDVKM. After removal of 4 bases from V and 3 bases from J, the junction contained 6 bases not matched to a gene. The CDR3 length is 15 residues. CDR3 nucleotides: TGTGCCAGCAGTTCCGGGACAGGGGAAAGCTACGAGCAGTACTTC. Amino acid sequence: CASSSGTGESYEQYF.

The chain carries TRBV28 and TRBJ1-2; D is unresolved. The CDR3 is 11 amino acids. V lost 3 bases and J 10 bases, leaving 9 bases between the germline ends. Per the germline V gene, CDR1 is MDHEN and CDR2 is SYDVKM. The CDR3 spells CASSLAEVYTF. The CDR3 region has the DNA TGTGCCAGCAGTTTGGCGGAGGTCTACACCTTC.

The chain carries TRBV7-6 and TRBJ2-7; D not resolved. Per the germline V gene, CDR1 is SGHVS and CDR2 is FNYEAQ. The V end was cut by 1 base, the J end by 6 bases, with 7 bases between. The CDR3 extends over 12 amino acids. CDR3 bases: TGTGCCAGCAGCTTAGTCTCCGTCGAGCAGTACTTC. Its translation: CASSLVSVEQYF.

This clone has just a few counts. The V call is TRBV5-4, the J call TRBJ2-7; 7 bases agree with TRBD2. The V gene's germline CDR1 is SGHNT and CDR2 YYREEE (reference sequence). CDR3 length: 14 residues. After removal of 3 bases from V and 4 bases from J, the junction contained 7 bases not matched to a gene. The DNA for the CDR3 is TGTGCCAGCAGCTCCAGGACTAGGTCTTACGAGCAGTACTTC. Residues: CASSSRTRSYEQYF.

The rearrangement uses TRBV6-5 and TRBJ1-1; weak D call: TRBD1 (5 bases). V was cut by 0 bases and J by 3 bases, with 8 bases left in between. The CDR3 covers 14 residues. Looked up from germline, CDR1 is MNHEY and CDR2 is SVGAGI. The CDR3 region has the DNA TGTGCCAGCAGTTACTCGGCGGGGGACACTGAAGCTTTCTTT. The encoded protein is CASSYSAGDTEAFF.

The sample holds many counts of this clone. The genes are TRBV29-1 and TRBJ1-4, with D uncertain. The germline gives CDR1 SQVTM, CDR2 ANQGSEA. V shed 0 bases and J shed 10 bases, with 6 bases lying between them. The CDR3 consists of 11 residues. CDR3 amino acids: CSVEDVGKLFF. For the CDR3, the DNA is TGCAGCGTTGAAGATGTCGGAAAACTGTTTTTT.

The CDR3 nucleotides are TGTGCCAGCAGCAAAGGTTGGCCAGACCTCCAAGAGACCCAGTACTTC. Its translation is CASSKGWPDLQETQYF. The chain carries TRBV21-1 and TRBJ2-5. TRBV21-1 corresponds to a pseudogene. The CDR3 covers 16 residues.

The chain is built from TRBV9 and TRBJ1-2; no firm D call. V shed 0 bases and J shed 6 bases, with 15 bases lying between them. The V gene's germline CDR1 is SGDLS and CDR2 YYNGEE. The CDR3 consists of 15 residues. In nucleotides, the CDR3 is TGTGCCAGCAGCGTAGGGCCCGGTAGATTGGATGGCTACACCTTC. It specifies CASSVGPGRLDGYTF.